The 30 T cell receptor beta chains given below trace back to one sample, sequenced in a study of human T cells and chemical hapten exposure. TCRdb re-derived calls from the RACE reads in MiXCR, one entry per CDR3 protein. The sample lists about 42,000 distinct CDR3 sequences, 8.5% to 10% occurring once. Time point described: patch test 2, 6 weeks after DPC sensitization. Stated treatment: therapeutic diphenylcyclopropenone sensitization with weekly scalp DPC. Unfractionated whole blood served as the source for total RNA extraction. The material sequenced was whole blood, taken in connection with sensitization to the hapten diphenylcyclopropenone (DPC). Source of these receptors: a woman aged 30 to 39 with alopecia areata. Some clones in this sample may be carry-over from other donors' samples.

This clonotype was counted at least ten times. The chain has TRBV6-1 and TRBJ2-5, with 9 bases identical to TRBD1. The CDR3 spans 15 residues. J was trimmed by 5 bases and V by 3 bases; bases with no gene match: 7. CDR1 and CDR2 from the germline V gene are MNHNS and SASEGT. CDR3 sequence: CASSEGQGYLETQYF. Here the CDR3 DNA reads TGTGCCAGCAGTGAGGGACAGGGCTATTTGGAGACCCAGTACTTC.

This clonotype was detected many times. The chain has TRBV7-3 and TRBJ1-6, with D hard to call. The germline V gene encodes CDR1 SGHTA and CDR2 FQGTGA. There are 13 residues in the CDR3. The V gene lost 4 bases and the J gene lost 13 bases, with 14 bases spanning the gap. CDR3 in DNA: TGTGCCAGCAGCTCGAGGGTGAGGGCTCCCCTCCACTTT. Amino acid sequence: CASSSRVRAPLHF.

This clonotype was seen a few times. The J gene is TRBJ2-1, the V gene TRBV28; 8 bases align to TRBD2. The CDR3 covers 17 residues. Germline CDR1 MDHEN, CDR2 SYDVKM. Losses at the gene ends were 4 bases for V and 8 bases for J; bases not matched to a gene: 16. CDR3 sequence reads: CASSYSGGGSDQDEQFF. As DNA, the CDR3 is TGTGCCAGCAGTTACTCCGGCGGGGGGTCTGATCAGGATGAGCAGTTCTTC.

V gene TRBV6-5 combines with J gene TRBJ1-1; D is undetermined. CDR1 is MNHEY, CDR2 SVGAGI, per germline. The length of the CDR3 is 16 residues. V was clipped by 2 bases and J by 2 bases, with 15 bases between them. CDR3 residues: CASSYASQRFNTEAFF. As DNA, the CDR3 is TGTGCCAGCAGTTACGCCTCACAGCGTTTTAACACTGAAGCTTTCTTT.

This clonotype was picked up a small number of times. The chain is built from TRBV6-4 and TRBJ2-2; a possible D gene is TRBD1 (5 bases). This CDR3 region has 16 residues. With 6 bases removed from V and 3 bases from J, the gap between germline ends came to 17 bases. Germline V gene sequence: CDR1 MRHNA, CDR2 SNTAGT. The chain's CDR3 is CASSSREALDTGELFF. The CDR3 DNA reads TGTGCCAGCAGCAGCAGGGAAGCGTTAGACACCGGGGAGCTGTTTTTT.

This clonotype was seen a handful of times. The chain joins TRBV7-3 to TRBJ2-3; TRBD1 aligns across 8 bases. Germline V lookup: CDR1 SGHTA, CDR2 FQGTGA. The CDR3 consists of 18 residues. V was pared by 1 base and J by 1 base, with 10 bases of the junction left unmatched. The CDR3 here is CASSLSGGQGWGTDTQYF. The CDR3 DNA is TGTGCCAGCAGCTTAAGCGGTGGACAGGGCTGGGGCACAGATACGCAGTATTTT.

This clonotype was counted only a few times. J is TRBJ2-4 and V is TRBV2, with 11 nucleotides matching TRBD1. This CDR3 region has 17 residues. The germline gives CDR1 SNHLY, CDR2 FYNNEI. Losses at the gene ends were 2 bases for V and 7 bases for J; bases not matched to a gene: 10. CDR3 in amino acids: CASSELSDGDRGNIQYF. As DNA, the CDR3 is TGTGCCAGCAGTGAATTATCGGATGGGGACAGGGGGAACATTCAGTACTTC. The full variable domain, in which reference TRBV2 and TRBJ2-4 provide the parts outside the CDR3, is EPEVTQTPSHQVTQMGQEVILRCVPISNHLYFYWYRQILGQKVEFLVSFYNNEISEKSEIFDDQFSVERPDGSNFTLKIRSTKLEDSAMYFCASSELSDGDRGNIQYFGAGTRLSVL.

V gene TRBV27 combines with J gene TRBJ2-3; 8 positions agree with TRBD2. Looked up from germline, CDR1 is MNHEY and CDR2 is SMNVEV (reference sequence). This CDR3 comprises 15 residues. J was trimmed by 1 base and V by 0 bases; bases with no gene match: 0. The CDR3 DNA sequence: TGTGCCAGCAGTTTATCGACTAGCGGCACAGATACGCAGTATTTT. It encodes CASSLSTSGTDTQYF.

This clonotype appeared a few times. This chain joins TRBV7-9 and TRBJ2-5; D unclear. The length of the CDR3 is 14 residues. Trimming shortened V by 0 bases and J by 2 bases, and 7 bases separated the two germline ends. Germline V gene sequence: CDR1 SEHNR, CDR2 FQNEAQ (reference sequence). CDR3 DNA: TGTGCCAGCAGCTTAGCCTTGGGACAAGAGACCCAGTACTTC. Protein: CASSLALGQETQYF.

In its sample, this clonotype was seen a few times. The V call is TRBV14, the J call TRBJ2-4; TRBD2 matches at 8 bases. CDR3 size: 16 residues. Germline V gives CDR1 SGHDN, CDR2 FVKESK. V gave up 1 base and J gave up 4 bases; unmatched junction bases: 6. Here the CDR3 DNA reads TGTGCCAGCAGCCAAGTTTCGCCGGGGGGGAAAAACATTCAGTACTTC. Amino acid sequence: CASSQVSPGGKNIQYF.

This clonotype was recorded at least ten times. The chain joins TRBV27 to TRBJ2-3; D gene ambiguous. The CDR3 runs 16 residues. Trimming stripped 2 bases from V and 4 bases from J, with 16 bases between. CDR1 and CDR2 (germline): MNHEY, SMNVEV (reference sequence). The CDR3 loop is CASSLLSPPRPDTQYF. The CDR3 coding sequence is TGTGCCAGCAGTTTACTATCCCCACCGCGGCCAGATACGCAGTATTTT.

This clonotype was recorded many times. V usage is TRBV4-2 and J usage is TRBJ1-4; possible D gene TRBD1, 5 bases. Trimming removed 6 bases at V and 3 bases at J, with 17 bases between. CDR3 length: 16 amino acids. Germline lookup yields CDR1 LGHNA and CDR2 YNFKEQ. The CDR3 DNA sequence: TGTGCCAGCAGTCCTGAACCCGGGACCTCTAATGAAAAACTGTTTTTT. Encoded protein: CASSPEPGTSNEKLFF.

The rearrangement joins TRBV28 to TRBJ1-5, with D unresolved. The V end lost 3 bases, the J end lost 1 base, and 7 bases lay between the germline ends. CDR3 length: 14 residues. Germline CDR1 MDHEN, CDR2 SYDVKM. The CDR3 loop reads CASSFMGSNQPQHF. The CDR3 DNA follows: TGTGCCAGCAGTTTCATGGGCAGCAATCAGCCCCAGCATTTT.

V and J are TRBV12-3 or TRBV12-4 and TRBJ1-1, with D unresolved. Between the trimmed V and J ends, which lost 2 bases and 0 bases, there was a span of 16 bases. The CDR3 extends over 17 amino acids. CDR3: CASSLSTAPRLNTEAFF. The CDR3 nucleotides are TGTGCCAGCAGTTTAAGTACAGCTCCCCGTTTGAACACTGAAGCTTTCTTT.

This clonotype appeared many times. This chain links TRBV18 with TRBJ1-1; D perhaps matches TRBD1 (5 bases). The V gene lost 4 bases and the J gene lost 5 bases, with 23 bases spanning the gap. Germline assignment: CDR1 KGHSH and CDR2 LQKENI. The CDR3 is made up of 17 amino acids. The chain's CDR3 is CASSRTQEPRATTEAFF. The CDR3 DNA reads TGTGCCAGCTCACGGACACAGGAGCCGCGAGCGACGACTGAAGCTTTCTTT.

This clonotype was observed many times. The chain is built from TRBV6-2 or TRBV6-3 and TRBJ2-1; 9 nucleotides align to TRBD2. Germline V lookup: CDR1 MNHEY, CDR2 SVGEGT. With 5 bases clipped from V and 0 bases from J, the junction kept 2 bases outside the gene matches. The CDR3 sequence is 15 residues long. The CDR3 reads CASSLAGSSYNEQFF. DNA of the CDR3: TGTGCCAGCAGTCTAGCGGGAAGCTCCTACAATGAGCAGTTCTTC.

This clonotype was detected only a few times. This chain connects TRBV2 to TRBJ1-6; 7 bases are shared with TRBD1. V lost 6 bases and J lost 7; bases outside the gene matches: 3. The V gene's germline CDR1 is SNHLY and CDR2 FYNNEI. The CDR3 spans 13 residues. CDR3 nucleotide sequence: TGTGCCAGCAGCCGGGACAGAAATTCACCCCTCCACTTT. Its protein product is CASSRDRNSPLHF. The full variable domain, completed using reference TRBV2 and TRBJ1-6, is EPEVTQTPSHQVTQMGQEVILRCVPISNHLYFYWYRQILGQKVEFLVSFYNNEISEKSEIFDDQFSVERPDGSNFTLKIRSTKLEDSAMYFCASSRDRNSPLHFGNGTRLTVT.

This clonotype turned up a few times. DNA for the CDR3: TGTGCCAGCAGTTTAGACCGGGAGAATCAGCCCCAGCATTTT. Its translation: CASSLDRENQPQHF. The chain joins TRBV2 to TRBJ1-5; D remains unclear. The V gene lost 5 bases and the J gene lost 4 bases, with 12 bases spanning the gap. CDR3 length equals 14 residues. Germline CDR1 and CDR2: SNHLY and FYNNEI.

This chain uses TRBV6-2 or TRBV6-3 with TRBJ1-5; no reliable D call. The CDR3 has 15 amino acids. V lost 2 bases, J lost 6 bases, and 14 bases lay in between. The V gene's germline CDR1 is MNHEY and CDR2 SVGEGT. The CDR3 DNA follows: TGTGCCAGCAGTTACCGAGCAGCGCTGGTTCAGCCCCAGCATTTT. Translation: CASSYRAALVQPQHF.

This clonotype was counted between two and nine times. This chain links TRBV7-3 with TRBJ2-2, with TRBD2 matching over 7 bases. Germline V lookup: CDR1 SGHTA, CDR2 FQGTGA. This CDR3 comprises 14 residues. Losses at the gene ends were 3 bases for V and 4 bases for J; bases not matched to a gene: 2. CDR3 sequence reads: CASSLASGTGELFF. In DNA, the CDR3 is TGTGCCAGCAGCTTGGCTAGCGGCACCGGGGAGCTGTTTTTT.

The chain joins TRBV20-1 to TRBJ2-3, with a possible D match to TRBD2 (6 bases). Per the germline V gene, CDR1 is DFQATT and CDR2 is SNEGSKA (reference sequence). The CDR3 consists of 16 residues. The chain's CDR3 is CSAPPGGPSSSATQYF. The CDR3 DNA reads TGCAGCGCCCCCCCCGGGGGACCCTCATCCTCAGCTACGCAGTATTTT.

This clonotype has ten or more counts. The V gene is TRBV5-1, the J gene TRBJ1-4; tentative D call: TRBD1 (6 bases). CDR3 size: 15 residues. CDR1 and CDR2 (germline): SGHRS, YFSETQ. V was clipped by 3 bases and J by 8 bases, with 17 bases between them. The CDR3 bases are TGCGCCAGCAGCTCCCAACCAGGGGTGAGGGAAAAACTGTTTTTT. Amino acids: CASSSQPGVREKLFF.

This clonotype has at least ten counts. CDR3 in DNA: TGTGCCAGCAGTTACCCGCCGGGGGGGGCTAGGAGCAATCAGCCCCAGCATTTT. Amino acids: CASSYPPGGARSNQPQHF. The chain is built from TRBV6-2 or TRBV6-3 and TRBJ1-5, with a possible D match to TRBD1 (6 bases). V lost 2 bases and J lost 1, with 18 bases in between. This CDR3 region has 18 residues. The germline V gene has CDR1 MNHEY and CDR2 SVGEGT.

This clonotype was detected many times. The V call is TRBV7-2, the J call TRBJ2-1, with TRBD2 identical over 8 bases. The CDR3 has 15 amino acids. Losses at the gene ends were 4 bases for V and 1 base for J; bases not matched to a gene: 3. Per the germline V gene, CDR1 is SGHTA and CDR2 is FQGNSA. CDR3 residues: CASSSSGGSYNEQFF. The CDR3, as DNA: TGTGCCAGCAGCTCGTCGGGGGGGTCCTACAATGAGCAGTTCTTC.

The rearrangement joins TRBV29-1 to TRBJ2-1; 9 nucleotides line up with TRBD1. The CDR3 has 13 amino acids. Unmatched junction bases numbered 1, after V lost 3 bases and J lost 4 bases. Germline CDR1 and CDR2: SQVTM and ANQGSEA. The DNA for the CDR3 is TGCAGCGTTGAGGGGACAGGGTACAATGAGCAGTTCTTC. This sequence encodes CSVEGTGYNEQFF.

This clonotype has a handful of counts. This chain connects TRBV6-2 or TRBV6-3 to TRBJ1-1; D call uncertain. The V and J ends lost 7 bases and 9 bases respectively, with 18 bases between them. This CDR3 has 13 residues. Germline V gives CDR1 MNHEY, CDR2 SVGEGT. For the CDR3, the DNA is TGTGCCAGCACGGATGGTGGAAGGCTTAAAGCTTTCTTT. Translated: CASTDGGRLKAFF.

This clonotype has only a few counts. The chain has TRBV6-6 and TRBJ2-7; TRBD1 matches at 8 bases. V trimming: 8 bases; J trimming: 6 bases; junction bases outside the gene matches: 12. CDR1 is MNHNY and CDR2 is SVGAGI in the germline V gene (reference sequence). This CDR3 comprises 14 residues. DNA of the CDR3: TGTGCCAGCGGTAGGACAGGGCAGGCGGGCGAGCAGTACTTC. This gives the protein CASGRTGQAGEQYF.

By its share, this clonotype is medium-sized. V usage is TRBV7-9 and J usage is TRBJ1-4; D gene ambiguous. This CDR3 is built from 13 residues. Germline assignment: CDR1 SEHNR and CDR2 FQNEAQ (reference sequence). Trimming left V 5 bases short and J 5 bases short, with 9 bases between. The CDR3 nucleotides are TGTGCCAGCAGCCCCATCCTAAATGAAAAACTGTTTTTT. Its translation: CASSPILNEKLFF. Full variable domain (rest looked up from reference TRBV7-9 and TRBJ1-4): DTGVSQNPRHKITKRGQNVTFRCDPISEHNRLYWYRQTLGQGPEFLTYFQNEAQLEKSRLLSDRFSAERPKGSFSTLEIQRTEQGDSAMYLCASSPILNEKLFFGSGTQLSVL.

Only a few counts were recorded for this clonotype. This chain links TRBV20-1 with TRBJ2-2; 7 positions agree with TRBD1. CDR1 and CDR2 (germline): DFQATT, SNEGSKA (reference sequence). Germline trimming cut 0 bases from V and 3 bases from J; bases unmatched to any gene: 7. This CDR3 comprises 16 residues. This chain's CDR3 is CSARDLGTADTGELFF. In nucleotides, the CDR3 is TGCAGTGCTAGAGATCTGGGGACAGCAGACACCGGGGAGCTGTTTTTT.

The table lists this clonotype with many counts. The chain employs TRBV14 and TRBJ1-2; 10 nucleotides align to TRBD1. The CDR3 loop spans 17 amino acids. After removal of 3 bases from V and 3 bases from J, the junction contained 10 bases not matched to a gene. Looked up from germline, CDR1 is SGHDN and CDR2 is FVKESK. CDR3: CASSQFARTGGDYGYTF. CDR3 in DNA: TGTGCCAGCAGCCAGTTCGCCCGGACAGGGGGTGACTATGGCTACACCTTC.